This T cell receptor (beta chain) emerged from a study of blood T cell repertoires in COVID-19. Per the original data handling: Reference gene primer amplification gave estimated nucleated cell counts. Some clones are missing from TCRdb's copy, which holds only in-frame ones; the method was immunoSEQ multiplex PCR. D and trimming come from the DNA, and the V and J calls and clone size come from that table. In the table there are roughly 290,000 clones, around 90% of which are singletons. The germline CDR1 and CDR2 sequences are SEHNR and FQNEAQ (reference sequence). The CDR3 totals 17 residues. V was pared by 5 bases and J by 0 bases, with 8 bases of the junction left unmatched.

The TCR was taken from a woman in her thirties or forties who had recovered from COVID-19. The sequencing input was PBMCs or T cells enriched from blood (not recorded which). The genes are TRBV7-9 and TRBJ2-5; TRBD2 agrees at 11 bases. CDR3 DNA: TGTGCCAGCAGCCACAAACCGACTAGCGGGAACCAAGAGACCCAGTACTTC. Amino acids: CASSHKPTSGNQETQYF. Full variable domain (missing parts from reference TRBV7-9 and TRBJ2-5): DTGVSQNPRHKITKRGQNVTFRCDPISEHNRLYWYRQTLGQGPEFLTYFQNEAQLEKSRLLSDRFSAERPKGSFSTLEIQRTEQGDSAMYLCASSHKPTSGNQETQYFGPGTRLLVL.